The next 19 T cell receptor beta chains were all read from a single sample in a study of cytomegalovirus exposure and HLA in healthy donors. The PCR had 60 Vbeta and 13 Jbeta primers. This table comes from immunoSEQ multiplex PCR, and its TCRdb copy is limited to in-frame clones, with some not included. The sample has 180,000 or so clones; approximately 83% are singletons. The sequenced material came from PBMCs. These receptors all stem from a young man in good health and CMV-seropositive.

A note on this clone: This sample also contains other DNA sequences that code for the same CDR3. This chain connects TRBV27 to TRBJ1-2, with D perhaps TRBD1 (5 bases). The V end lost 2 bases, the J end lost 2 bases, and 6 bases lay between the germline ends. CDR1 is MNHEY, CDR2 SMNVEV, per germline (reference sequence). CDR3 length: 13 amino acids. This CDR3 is CASSLQGNYGYTF. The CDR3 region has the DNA TGTGCCAGCAGTTTACAGGGAAACTATGGCTACACCTTC.

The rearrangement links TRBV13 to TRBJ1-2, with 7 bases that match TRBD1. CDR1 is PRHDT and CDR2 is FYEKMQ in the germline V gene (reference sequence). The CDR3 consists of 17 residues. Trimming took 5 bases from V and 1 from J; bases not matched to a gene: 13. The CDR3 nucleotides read TGTGCCAGCAGCGCCTCCCTCGACAGGGCTCTTAACTATGGCTACACCTTC. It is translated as CASSASLDRALNYGYTF.

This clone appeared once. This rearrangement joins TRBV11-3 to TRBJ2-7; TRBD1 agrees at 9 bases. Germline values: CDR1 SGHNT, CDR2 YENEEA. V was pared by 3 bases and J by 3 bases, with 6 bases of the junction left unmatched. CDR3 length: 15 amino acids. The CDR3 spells CASSFGWDRDYEQYF. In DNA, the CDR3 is TGTGCCAGCAGCTTTGGATGGGACAGGGACTACGAGCAGTACTTC.

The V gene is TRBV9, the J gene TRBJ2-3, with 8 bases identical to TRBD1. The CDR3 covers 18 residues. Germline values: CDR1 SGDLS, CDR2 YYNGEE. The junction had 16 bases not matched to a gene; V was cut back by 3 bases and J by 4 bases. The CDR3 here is CASSGARGLVSGADTQYF. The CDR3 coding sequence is TGTGCCAGCAGCGGAGCCAGGGGGCTTGTTTCGGGGGCAGATACGCAGTATTTT.

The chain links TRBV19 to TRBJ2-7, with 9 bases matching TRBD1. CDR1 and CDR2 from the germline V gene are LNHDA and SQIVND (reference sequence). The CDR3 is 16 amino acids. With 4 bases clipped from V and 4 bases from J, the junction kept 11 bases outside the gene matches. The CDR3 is CASSTSPTGGLYEQYF. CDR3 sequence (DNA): TGTGCCAGTAGTACCAGCCCGACAGGGGGACTTTACGAGCAGTACTTC.

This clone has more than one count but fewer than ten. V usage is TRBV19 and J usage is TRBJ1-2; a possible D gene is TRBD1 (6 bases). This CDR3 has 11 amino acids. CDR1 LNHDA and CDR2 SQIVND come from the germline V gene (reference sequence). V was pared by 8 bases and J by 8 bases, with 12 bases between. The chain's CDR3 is CASGQGWGYTF. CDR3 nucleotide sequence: TGTGCCAGTGGGCAGGGGTGGGGCTACACCTTC.

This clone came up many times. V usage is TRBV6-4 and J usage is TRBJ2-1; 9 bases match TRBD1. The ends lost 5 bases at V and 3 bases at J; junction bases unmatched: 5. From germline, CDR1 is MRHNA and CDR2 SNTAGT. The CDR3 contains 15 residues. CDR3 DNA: TGTGCCAGCAGTCCCGGGACAGGGAGCTACAATGAGCAGTTCTTC. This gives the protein CASSPGTGSYNEQFF.

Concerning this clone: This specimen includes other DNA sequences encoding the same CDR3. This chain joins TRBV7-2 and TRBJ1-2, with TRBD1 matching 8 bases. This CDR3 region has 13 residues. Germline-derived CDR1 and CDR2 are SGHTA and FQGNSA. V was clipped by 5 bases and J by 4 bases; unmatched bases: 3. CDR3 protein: CASSPGQGYGYTF. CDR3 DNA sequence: TGTGCCAGCAGCCCTGGACAGGGCTATGGCTACACCTTC.

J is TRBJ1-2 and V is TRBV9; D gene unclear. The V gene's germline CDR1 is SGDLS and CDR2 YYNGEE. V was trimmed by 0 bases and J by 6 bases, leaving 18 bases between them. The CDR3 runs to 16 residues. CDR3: CASSVANGMSRNGYTF. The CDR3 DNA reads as TGTGCCAGCAGCGTAGCTAACGGGATGAGTCGGAATGGCTACACCTTC. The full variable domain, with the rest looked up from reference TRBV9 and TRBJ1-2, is DSGVTQTPKHLITATGQRVTLRCSPRSGDLSVYWYQQSLDQGLQFLIQYYNGEERAKGNILERFSAQQFPDLHSELNLSSLELGDSALYFCASSVANGMSRNGYTFGSGTRLTVV.

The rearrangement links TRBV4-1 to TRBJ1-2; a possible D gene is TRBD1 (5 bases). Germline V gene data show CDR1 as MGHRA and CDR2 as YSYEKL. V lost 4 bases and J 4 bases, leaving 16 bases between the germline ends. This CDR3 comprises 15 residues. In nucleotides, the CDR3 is TGCGCCAGCAGCCCGTCCGTGACAGTCTCCTATGGCTACACCTTC. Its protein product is CASSPSVTVSYGYTF.

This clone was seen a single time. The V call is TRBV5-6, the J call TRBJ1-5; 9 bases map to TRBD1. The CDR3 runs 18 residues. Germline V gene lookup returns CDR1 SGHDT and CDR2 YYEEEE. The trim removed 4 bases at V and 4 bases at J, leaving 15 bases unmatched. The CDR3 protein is CASSRIRDRAIDNQPQHF. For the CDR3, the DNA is TGTGCCAGCAGCCGTATTAGGGACAGGGCAATTGATAATCAGCCCCAGCATTTT.

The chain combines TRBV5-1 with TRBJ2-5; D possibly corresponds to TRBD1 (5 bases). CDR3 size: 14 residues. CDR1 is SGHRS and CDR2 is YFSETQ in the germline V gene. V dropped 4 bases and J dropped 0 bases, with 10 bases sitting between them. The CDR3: CASSPRQYQETQYF. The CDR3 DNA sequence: TGCGCCAGCAGCCCCAGACAGTACCAAGAGACCCAGTACTTC.

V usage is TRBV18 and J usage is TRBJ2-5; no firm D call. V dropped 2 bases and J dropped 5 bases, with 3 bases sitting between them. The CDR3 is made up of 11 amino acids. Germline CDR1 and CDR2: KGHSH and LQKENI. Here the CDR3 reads CASSPSETQYF. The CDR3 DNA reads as TGTGCCAGCTCACCATCTGAGACCCAGTACTTC.

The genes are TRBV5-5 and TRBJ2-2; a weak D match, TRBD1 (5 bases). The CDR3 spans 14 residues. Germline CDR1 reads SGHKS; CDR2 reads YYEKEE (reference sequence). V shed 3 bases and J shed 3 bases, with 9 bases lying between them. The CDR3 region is CASSWAGHTGELFF. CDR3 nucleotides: TGTGCCAGCAGCTGGGCAGGGCACACCGGGGAGCTGTTTTTT. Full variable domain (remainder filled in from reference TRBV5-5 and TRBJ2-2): DAGVTQSPTHLIKTRGQQVTLRCSPISGHKSVSWYQQVLGQGPQFIFQYYEKEERGRGNFPDRFSARQFPNYSSELNVNALLLGDSALYLCASSWAGHTGELFFGEGSRLTVL.

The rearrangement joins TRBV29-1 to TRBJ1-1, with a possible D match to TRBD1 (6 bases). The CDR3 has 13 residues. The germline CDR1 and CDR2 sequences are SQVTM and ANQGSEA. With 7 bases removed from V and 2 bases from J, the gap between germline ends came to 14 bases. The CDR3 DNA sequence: TGCAGCGGGGGGCCCGGAGCAAACACTGAAGCTTTCTTT. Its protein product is CSGGPGANTEAFF.

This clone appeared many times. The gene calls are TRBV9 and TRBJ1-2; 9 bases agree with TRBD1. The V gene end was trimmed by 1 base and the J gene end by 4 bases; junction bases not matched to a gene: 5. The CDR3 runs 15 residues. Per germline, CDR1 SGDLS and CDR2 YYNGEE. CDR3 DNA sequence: TGTGCCAGCAGCGTACTGGGACAGGGTTTCTATGGCTACACCTTC. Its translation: CASSVLGQGFYGYTF. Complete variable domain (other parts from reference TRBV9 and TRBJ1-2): DSGVTQTPKHLITATGQRVTLRCSPRSGDLSVYWYQQSLDQGLQFLIQYYNGEERAKGNILERFSAQQFPDLHSELNLSSLELGDSALYFCASSVLGQGFYGYTFGSGTRLTVV.

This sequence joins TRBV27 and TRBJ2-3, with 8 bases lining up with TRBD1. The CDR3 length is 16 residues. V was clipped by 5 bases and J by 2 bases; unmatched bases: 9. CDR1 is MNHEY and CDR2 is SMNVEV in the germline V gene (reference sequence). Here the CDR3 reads CASSPRTGWDTDTQYF. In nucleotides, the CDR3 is TGTGCCAGCAGTCCTCGGACAGGGTGGGACACAGATACGCAGTATTTT.

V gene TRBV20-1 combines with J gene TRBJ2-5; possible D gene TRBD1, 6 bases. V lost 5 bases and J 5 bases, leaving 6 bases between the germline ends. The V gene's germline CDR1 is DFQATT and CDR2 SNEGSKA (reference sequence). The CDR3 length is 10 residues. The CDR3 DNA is TGCAGTGCTGGACAGGAGACCCAGTACTTC. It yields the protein CSAGQETQYF.

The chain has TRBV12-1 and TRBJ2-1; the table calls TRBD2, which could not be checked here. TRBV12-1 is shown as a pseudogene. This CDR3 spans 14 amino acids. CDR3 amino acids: CASSSRGDGNEQFF. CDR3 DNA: TGTGCCAGCAGCTCTCGGGGGGACGGTAATGAGCAGTTCTTC.